Below are 32 T cell receptor beta chains sequenced from a single sample in a study of beta chain features in type 1 diabetes. Study-wide results and caveats: For Type 1 diabetes patients, all four CD4+ subsets carried TCRB CDR3s that were moderately but significantly shorter.

The study reverse transcribed the entire isolated RNA, so it sequenced expressed TCRB transcripts. Clones were read by immunoSEQ multiplex PCR, and TCRdb kept only the in-frame ones, dropping some. The table shows about 190,000 clones, with approximately 8% occurring only once. Their antigens are not known. Sequencing was done on a sample of central memory CD4+ T cells from blood. All receptors come from a middle-aged woman with type 1 diabetes.

The J gene is TRBJ2-3, the V gene TRBV7-2, with TRBD1 matching over 11 bases. The CDR3 consists of 16 residues. Trimming cost V 2 bases and J 4 bases; bases outside gene matches: 5. Germline CDR1 is SGHTA and CDR2 is FQGNSA. For the CDR3, the DNA is TGTGCCAGCAGCTTATCCGGACAGGGGGCAGCAGATACGCAGTATTTT. Translation: CASSLSGQGAADTQYF.

This clone has a handful of counts. The chain carries TRBV7-2 and TRBJ2-1; D unresolved. The CDR3 has 16 amino acids. Trimming removed 7 bases at V and 0 bases at J, with 16 bases between. Germline CDR1 is SGHTA and CDR2 is FQGNSA. Written as DNA, the CDR3 is TGTGCCAGCATATCTTCGGTCTCGAGCTCCTACAATGAGCAGTTCTTC. Protein sequence: CASISSVSSSYNEQFF.

This clone was recorded a few times. This chain joins TRBV7-2 and TRBJ2-5; TRBD1 agrees at 8 bases. CDR3 size: 13 residues. Germline lookup yields CDR1 SGHTA and CDR2 FQGNSA. Trimming took 7 bases from V and 5 from J; bases not matched to a gene: 6. CDR3 DNA sequence: TGTGCCAGCACCCTTGACAGGGGCGAGACCCAGTACTTC. This translates into CASTLDRGETQYF.

The chain uses TRBV7-2 and TRBJ2-5; perhaps TRBD1 as D (5 bases). Looked up from germline, CDR1 is SGHTA and CDR2 is FQGNSA. The ends were cut back, 4 bases at V and 7 bases at J, with 13 bases in the middle. This CDR3 is built from 13 residues. This chain's CDR3 is CASSSGHGRTQYF. DNA of the CDR3: TGTGCCAGCAGCTCAGGACACGGACGGACCCAGTACTTC.

The chain couples TRBV10-2 to TRBJ2-1; a possible D gene is TRBD2 (5 bases). V lost 6 bases to trimming and J lost 5 bases, with 23 bases between them. The CDR3 contains 17 residues. Germline V lookup: CDR1 WSHSY, CDR2 SAAADI. DNA for the CDR3: TGCGCCAGCAGCGAACTTCGAGGCGCGGGCCTGAACAATGAGCAGTTCTTC. Its translation is CASSELRGAGLNNEQFF.

This clone occurred a few times. The gene calls are TRBV7-3 and TRBJ1-1; 8 nucleotides agree with TRBD1. The CDR3 extends over 14 amino acids. Germline-derived CDR1 and CDR2 are SGHTA and FQGTGA. Trimming cost V 5 bases and J 1 base; bases outside gene matches: 3. As DNA, the CDR3 is TGTGCCAGCAGCCCCGGACAGGGGAACACTGAAGCTTTCTTT. Translating it yields CASSPGQGNTEAFF.

The rearrangement uses TRBV19 and TRBJ1-1, with D possibly TRBD1 on 6 matching bases. The V end was cut by 4 bases, the J end by 3 bases, with 12 bases between. The CDR3 has 14 residues. Looked up from germline, CDR1 is LNHDA and CDR2 is SQIVND (reference sequence). CDR3 protein: CASSNGQLYTEAFF. The DNA of the CDR3 is TGTGCCAGTAGTAACGGACAGCTGTACACTGAAGCTTTCTTT.

CDR3 protein: CASYRGNIQYF. In nucleotides, the CDR3 is TGTGCCAGCTACAGGGGAAACATTCAGTACTTC. This chain joins TRBV2 and TRBJ2-4, with 7 bases lining up with TRBD1. This CDR3 contains 11 residues. Germline assignment: CDR1 SNHLY and CDR2 FYNNEI. V lost 8 bases, J lost 6 bases, and 1 base stayed unmatched. Full variable domain (rest looked up from reference TRBV2 and TRBJ2-4): EPEVTQTPSHQVTQMGQEVILRCVPISNHLYFYWYRQILGQKVEFLVSFYNNEISEKSEIFDDQFSVERPDGSNFTLKIRSTKLEDSAMYFCASYRGNIQYFGAGTRLSVL.

The sample holds a few counts of this clone. The chain links TRBV7-2 to TRBJ1-2; D possibly corresponds to TRBD1 (5 bases). The CDR3 runs to 13 residues. The ends were cut back, 0 bases at V and 6 bases at J, with 8 bases in the middle. Germline V gene sequence: CDR1 SGHTA, CDR2 FQGNSA. The CDR3 loop is CASSLATADGYTF. CDR3 coding DNA: TGTGCCAGCAGCTTAGCGACAGCTGATGGCTACACCTTC. Full variable domain (remainder filled in from reference TRBV7-2 and TRBJ1-2): GAGVSQSPSNKVTEKGKDVELRCDPISGHTALYWYRQSLGQGLEFLIYFQGNSAPDKSGLPSDRFSAERTGGSVSTLTIQRTQQEDSAVYLCASSLATADGYTFGSGTRLTVV.

This clone was seen only a few times. The rearrangement links TRBV7-8 to TRBJ1-5; no clear D. V was pared by 1 base and J by 3 bases, with 10 bases between. CDR1 and CDR2 (germline): SGHVS, FQNEAQ. This CDR3 comprises 15 residues. DNA of the CDR3: TGTGCCAGCAGCTTAGGAGCGTCAGACAATCAGCCCCAGCATTTT. Amino acid sequence: CASSLGASDNQPQHF.

J is TRBJ2-7 and V is TRBV10-1; TRBD1 matches at 7 bases. V shed 5 bases and J 1 base; nucleotides not matched to a gene: 2. Germline V gene sequence: CDR1 WNHNN, CDR2 SYGVQD (reference sequence). The CDR3 totals 13 residues. CDR3: CASSRQGSYEQYF. DNA of the CDR3: TGCGCCAGCAGTCGACAGGGATCCTACGAGCAGTACTTC.

The chain carries TRBV30 and TRBJ1-5, with 11 nucleotides matching TRBD1. The CDR3 extends over 14 amino acids. The J segment lost 9 bases and the V segment lost 3 bases, leaving 7 bases of the junction unmatched. Germline-derived CDR1 and CDR2 are GTSNPN and SVGIG (reference sequence). The CDR3 coding sequence is TGTGCCTGGAGCCCCGGGACAGGGGGATCGCCCCAGCATTTT. Its protein product is CAWSPGTGGSPQHF. The whole variable domain, remainder taken from reference TRBV30 and TRBJ1-5, is SQTIHQWPATLVQPVGSPLSLECTVEGTSNPNLYWYRQAAGRGLQLLFYSVGIGQISSEVPQNLSASRPQDRQFILSSKKLLLSDSGFYLCAWSPGTGGSPQHFGDGTRLSIL.

The V gene is TRBV27, the J gene TRBJ2-1; 9 bases line up with TRBD1. In germline, CDR1 is MNHEY, CDR2 SMNVEV (reference sequence). Trimming at V came to 7 bases and at J to 6 bases, leaving 10 bases not matched to a gene. The CDR3 loop spans 15 amino acids. The CDR3 region is CASNSRDRVSNEQFF. The CDR3 DNA reads as TGTGCCAGCAATTCCCGGGACAGGGTTTCCAATGAGCAGTTCTTC.

The gene calls are TRBV13 and TRBJ2-7, with D possibly TRBD1 on 6 matching bases. Germline lookup yields CDR1 PRHDT and CDR2 FYEKMQ (reference sequence). This CDR3 region has 14 residues. V lost 4 bases, J lost 4 bases, and 14 bases lay in between. The CDR3 reads CASSSSRDTYEQYF. CDR3 coding DNA: TGTGCCAGCAGCTCCTCCCGGGACACATACGAGCAGTACTTC.

The chain uses TRBV28 and TRBJ2-2; TRBD1 matches at 8 bases. The CDR3 length is 15 residues. Germline values: CDR1 MDHEN, CDR2 SYDVKM. The junction had 6 bases not matched to a gene; V was cut back by 5 bases and J by 4 bases. CDR3 nucleotide sequence: TGTGCCAGCAGTCCCCAGGGGGCAGGCACCGGGGAGCTGTTTTTT. It encodes CASSPQGAGTGELFF.

This clone occurred a few times. The chain joins TRBV30 to TRBJ2-4; 8 bases line up with TRBD2. J was trimmed by 0 bases and V by 8 bases; bases with no gene match: 6. The CDR3 sequence is 14 residues long. Germline loops: CDR1 GTSNPN, CDR2 SVGIG (reference sequence). For the CDR3, the DNA is TGTGCCGGGGCACTAGCGGTAGCCAAAAACATTCAGTACTTC. Amino acids: CAGALAVAKNIQYF.

The chain has TRBV5-5 and TRBJ2-7; 9 bases are a match to TRBD1. Losses at the gene ends were 4 bases for V and 1 base for J; bases not matched to a gene: 6. The CDR3 loop spans 15 amino acids. Germline V CDR1 and CDR2: SGHKS, YYEKEE (reference sequence). The CDR3 DNA reads as TGTGCCAGCAGCATGACCGGGACAGGGTCCTACGAGCAGTACTTC. Translating it yields CASSMTGTGSYEQYF.

This clone was observed a handful of times. V and J are TRBV5-4 and TRBJ2-1, with a possible D match to TRBD2 (6 bases). Germline V gives CDR1 SGHNT, CDR2 YYREEE (reference sequence). The ends were cut back, 0 bases at V and 6 bases at J, with 13 bases in the middle. The CDR3 sequence is 15 residues long. CDR3 sequence reads: CASSLASELGNEQFF. CDR3 in DNA: TGTGCCAGCAGCTTGGCTAGCGAGTTGGGCAATGAGCAGTTCTTC.

This sequence joins TRBV5-8 and TRBJ2-2, with TRBD1 identical over 7 bases. CDR1 SGHTS and CDR2 YDEGEE come from the germline V gene. The CDR3 has 14 amino acids. Trimming at V came to 5 bases and at J to 5 bases, leaving 6 bases not matched to a gene. DNA for the CDR3: TGTGCCAGCAGATTTCCGGACAGGACCGGGGAGCTGTTTTTT. As protein: CASRFPDRTGELFF.

This chain links TRBV27 with TRBJ1-2; 7 nucleotides align to TRBD1. Germline lookup yields CDR1 MNHEY and CDR2 SMNVEV (reference sequence). CDR3 length equals 12 residues. V was clipped by 10 bases and J by 3 bases; unmatched bases: 5. As DNA, the CDR3 is TGTGCCACCAGGACAGGTGACTATGGCTACACCTTC. This gives the protein CATRTGDYGYTF.

The CDR3 region is CASSYKDRSYTEAFF. Written as DNA, the CDR3 is TGTGCCAGCAGTTACAAGGACAGGTCCTACACTGAAGCTTTCTTT. This chain uses TRBV6-5 with TRBJ1-1; 7 bases agree with TRBD1. Trimming removed 2 bases from V and 3 bases from J; junction bases left unmatched: 6. Germline lookup yields CDR1 MNHEY and CDR2 SVGAGI. This CDR3 spans 15 amino acids.

The chain is built from TRBV2 and TRBJ1-2; D may be TRBD1 (5 bases). Per the germline V gene, CDR1 is SNHLY and CDR2 is FYNNEI. Trimming cost V 8 bases and J 1 base, with 17 bases left between them. This CDR3 spans 15 amino acids. The CDR3 here is CASGAARGLNYGYTF. CDR3 nucleotide sequence: TGTGCCAGCGGGGCTGCTAGGGGCCTTAACTATGGCTACACCTTC.

The chain employs TRBV2 and TRBJ1-5; possible D gene TRBD1, 6 bases. Per the germline V gene, CDR1 is SNHLY and CDR2 is FYNNEI. There are 15 residues in the CDR3. V lost 4 bases to trimming and J lost 5 bases, with 15 bases between them. The CDR3 nucleotides read TGTGCCAGCAGTGGATCCCAGAGGGGGTATCAGCCCCAGCATTTT. Protein sequence: CASSGSQRGYQPQHF.

In this sample, this clone turned up many times. The DNA of the CDR3 is TGTGCCAGCTCACAACAGGCACACTATGGCTACACCTTC. Protein: CASSQQAHYGYTF. The chain employs TRBV18 and TRBJ1-2; tentatively, D is TRBD1 (5 bases). Germline CDR1 KGHSH, CDR2 LQKENI. This CDR3 contains 13 residues. The V end lost 4 bases, the J end lost 3 bases, and 9 bases lay between the germline ends.

This clone came up a few times. V and J are TRBV9 and TRBJ2-1, with TRBD2 identical over 13 bases. The CDR3 is 17 residues long. Trimming took 0 bases from V and 2 from J; bases not matched to a gene: 2. Germline V gives CDR1 SGDLS, CDR2 YYNGEE. The DNA for the CDR3 is TGTGCCAGCAGCGTAGTCGGGACTAGCGGGACCTACAATGAGCAGTTCTTC. Translation: CASSVVGTSGTYNEQFF.

There are a few counts of this clone. This sequence joins TRBV7-8 and TRBJ2-7; D ambiguous. With 0 bases removed from V and 3 bases from J, the gap between germline ends came to 9 bases. Per germline, CDR1 SGHVS and CDR2 FQNEAQ. The CDR3 consists of 14 residues. The CDR3, as DNA: TGTGCCAGCAGCTTAGCTGAACACCTCTACGAGCAGTACTTC. This sequence encodes CASSLAEHLYEQYF.

The rearrangement links TRBV6-1 to TRBJ2-5, with TRBD1 as a possible D gene (8 bases). Trimming shortened V by 5 bases and J by 5 bases, and 18 bases separated the two germline ends. The V gene's germline CDR1 is MNHNS and CDR2 SASEGT. This CDR3 region has 15 residues. The CDR3 coding sequence is TGTGCCAGCAGTTCATTCACAGGGGGAGGGGAGACCCAGTACTTC. Amino acids: CASSSFTGGGETQYF.

This clone has only a few counts. The gene calls are TRBV9 and TRBJ2-6; 10 bases map to TRBD2. The CDR3 is made up of 17 amino acids. CDR1 and CDR2 from the germline V gene are SGDLS and YYNGEE. V lost 4 bases to trimming and J lost 0 bases; unmatched junction nucleotides: 4. The CDR3 region has the DNA TGTGCCAGCAGCACAGCGGGGGGGCACTCTGGGGCCAACGTCCTGACTTTC. This sequence encodes CASSTAGGHSGANVLTF.

This clone was detected only a few times. This chain connects TRBV30 to TRBJ2-3; TRBD1 aligns across 8 bases. Germline CDR1 and CDR2: GTSNPN and SVGIG (reference sequence). CDR3 length: 10 residues. The V segment lost 8 bases and the J segment 10 bases; nucleotides outside the gene matches: 5. As DNA, the CDR3 is TGTGCCCGAGGACAGGGAGCGCAGTATTTT. It codes for CARGQGAQYF.

This clone appeared a few times. The chain couples TRBV27 to TRBJ2-7; D perhaps matches TRBD2 (6 bases). CDR3 length equals 15 residues. Trimming took off 7 bases at V and 1 base at J, with 17 bases between the two ends. Germline V lookup: CDR1 MNHEY, CDR2 SMNVEV (reference sequence). CDR3: CASMDPLRGSYEQYF. The CDR3 DNA reads as TGTGCCAGCATGGACCCACTTCGGGGGTCCTACGAGCAGTACTTC.

This clone appeared a few times. V is TRBV6-5 and J is TRBJ1-1; D is ambiguous. Per germline, CDR1 MNHEY and CDR2 SVGAGI. The ends were cut back, 0 bases at V and 1 base at J, with 9 bases in the middle. The CDR3 is made up of 15 amino acids. The CDR3 bases are TGTGCCAGCAGTTACTCGCCGGGAAAGAACACTGAAGCTTTCTTT. It is translated as CASSYSPGKNTEAFF.

This clone was found many times. In DNA, the CDR3 is TGCAGCGCTCAGGGCGGTAACTATGGCTACACCTTC. Translation: CSAQGGNYGYTF. The chain links TRBV29-1 to TRBJ1-2, with a possible D match to TRBD1 (5 bases). This CDR3 contains 12 residues. The germline gives CDR1 SQVTM, CDR2 ANQGSEA. Trimming pared 7 bases from V and 1 base from J, leaving 10 bases between.